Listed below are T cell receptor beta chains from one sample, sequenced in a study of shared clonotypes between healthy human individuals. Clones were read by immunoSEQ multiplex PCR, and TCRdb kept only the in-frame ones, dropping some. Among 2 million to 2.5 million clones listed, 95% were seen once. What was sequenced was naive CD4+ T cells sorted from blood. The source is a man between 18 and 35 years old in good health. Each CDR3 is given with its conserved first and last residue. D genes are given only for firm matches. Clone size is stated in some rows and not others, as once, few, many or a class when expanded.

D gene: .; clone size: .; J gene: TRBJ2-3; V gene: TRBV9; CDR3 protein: CASSGMGYDTDTQYF; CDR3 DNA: TGTGCCAGCAGCGGCATGGGCTACGACACAGATACGCAGTATTTT
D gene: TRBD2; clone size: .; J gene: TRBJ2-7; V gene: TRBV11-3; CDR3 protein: CASSPTSGSYEQYF; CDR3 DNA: TGTGCCAGCAGCCCTACTAGCGGCTCCTACGAGCAGTACTTC
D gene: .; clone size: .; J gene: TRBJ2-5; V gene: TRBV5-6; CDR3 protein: CASSLTETQYF; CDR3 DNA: TGTGCCAGCAGCTTGACTGAGACCCAGTACTTC
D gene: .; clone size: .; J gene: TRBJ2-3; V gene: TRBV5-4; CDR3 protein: CASSSPGGTDTQYF; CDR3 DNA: TGTGCCAGCAGCTCTCCAGGAGGGACAGATACGCAGTATTTT
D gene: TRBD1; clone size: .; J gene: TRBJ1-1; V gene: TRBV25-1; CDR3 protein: CASSDPGGGTEAFF; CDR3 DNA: TGTGCCAGCAGTGACCCAGGGGGGGGCACTGAAGCTTTCTTT
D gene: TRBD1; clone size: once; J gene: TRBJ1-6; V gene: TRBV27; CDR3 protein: CASSLGGRVNSPLHF; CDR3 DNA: TGTGCCAGCAGTCTAGGGGGCAGGGTAAATTCACCCCTCCACTTT
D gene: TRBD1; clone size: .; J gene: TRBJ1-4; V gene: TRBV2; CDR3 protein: CASSERDRVFF; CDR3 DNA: TGTGCCAGCAGTGAAAGGGACAGGGTCTTTTTT
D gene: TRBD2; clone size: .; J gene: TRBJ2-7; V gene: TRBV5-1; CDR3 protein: CASSPAGLAGKVQYF; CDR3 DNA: TGCGCCAGCAGCCCTGCCGGACTAGCGGGGAAGGTGCAGTACTTC
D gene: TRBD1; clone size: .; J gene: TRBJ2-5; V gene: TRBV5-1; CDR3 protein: CASSLYGTEETQYF; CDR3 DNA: TGCGCCAGCAGCCTGTATGGGACAGAAGAGACCCAGTACTTC
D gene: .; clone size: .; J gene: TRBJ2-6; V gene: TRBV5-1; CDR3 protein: CASSLPAGANVLTF; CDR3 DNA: TGCGCCAGCAGCTTGCCCGCCGGGGCCAACGTCCTGACTTTC
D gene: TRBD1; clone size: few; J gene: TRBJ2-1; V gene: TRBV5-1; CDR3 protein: CASSLGDRAYNEQFF; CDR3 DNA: TGCGCCAGCAGCTTGGGGGACAGGGCCTACAATGAGCAGTTCTTC
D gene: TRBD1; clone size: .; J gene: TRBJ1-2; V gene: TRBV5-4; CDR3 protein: CASSSRTGLYGYTF; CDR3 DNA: TGTGCCAGCAGCTCCAGGACAGGGTTGTATGGCTACACCTTC
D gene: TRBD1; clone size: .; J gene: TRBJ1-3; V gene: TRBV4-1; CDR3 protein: CASSQAGTAGSGNTIYF; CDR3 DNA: TGCGCCAGCAGCCAAGCTGGGACAGCGGGCTCTGGAAACACCATATATTTT
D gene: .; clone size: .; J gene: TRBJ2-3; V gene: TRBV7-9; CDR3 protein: CASSLAQVGTDTQYF; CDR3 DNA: TGTGCCAGCAGCTTAGCACAGGTTGGCACAGATACGCAGTATTTT
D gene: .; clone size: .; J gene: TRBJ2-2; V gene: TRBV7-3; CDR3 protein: CASSLYNLQGELFF; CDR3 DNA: TGTGCCAGCAGCCTGTATAATCTGCAGGGGGAGCTGTTTTTT
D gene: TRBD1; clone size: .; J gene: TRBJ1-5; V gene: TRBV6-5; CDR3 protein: CASSRQGNSNQPQHF; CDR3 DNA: TGTGCCAGCAGCCGACAGGGGAACAGCAATCAGCCCCAGCATTTT
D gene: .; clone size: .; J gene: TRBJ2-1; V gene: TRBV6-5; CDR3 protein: CASSPRPRQGQFF; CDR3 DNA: TGTGCCAGCAGTCCCCGGCCCCGGCAGGGGCAGTTCTTC
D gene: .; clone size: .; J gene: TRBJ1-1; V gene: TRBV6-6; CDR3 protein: CASSLDRRVGTEAFF; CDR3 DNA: TGTGCCAGCAGCCTAGACAGGAGGGTGGGCACTGAAGCTTTCTTT
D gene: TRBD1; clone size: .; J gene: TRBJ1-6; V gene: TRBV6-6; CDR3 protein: CASSLGQGTSPLHF; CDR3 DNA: TGTGCCAGCAGCCTTGGACAGGGTACTTCACCCCTCCACTTT
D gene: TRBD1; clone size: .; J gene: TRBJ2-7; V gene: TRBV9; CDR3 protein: CASSVGGTAFYEQYF; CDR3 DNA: TGTGCCAGCAGCGTAGGGGGGACAGCATTCTACGAGCAGTACTTC
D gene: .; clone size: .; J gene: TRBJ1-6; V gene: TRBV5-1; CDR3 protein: CASSSALGSGDSPLHF; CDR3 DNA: TGCGCCAGCAGCTCGGCTCTCGGGTCGGGGGATTCACCCCTCCACTTT
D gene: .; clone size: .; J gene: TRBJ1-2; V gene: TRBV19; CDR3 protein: CASSIVGGDMGGYTF; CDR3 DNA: TGTGCCAGTAGTATCGTTGGGGGCGACATGGGTGGCTACACCTTC
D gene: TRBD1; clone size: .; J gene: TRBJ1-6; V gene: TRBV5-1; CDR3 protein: CASSLIPGTDNSPLHF; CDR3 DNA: TGCGCCAGCAGCTTGATCCCCGGGACAGATAATTCACCCCTCCACTTT
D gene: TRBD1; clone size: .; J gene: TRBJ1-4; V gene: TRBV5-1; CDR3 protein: CASSFTGGFEKLFF; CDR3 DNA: TGCGCCAGCAGCTTTACAGGGGGCTTTGAAAAACTGTTTTTT
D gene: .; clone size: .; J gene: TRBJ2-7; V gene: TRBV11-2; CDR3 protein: CASSSLIRQGKSYEQYF; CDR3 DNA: TGTGCCAGCAGCTCACTAATCCGGCAGGGAAAATCCTACGAGCAGTACTTC